This TCR beta chain was recovered during a study of T cell repertoires in cytomegalovirus infection. Across the study: Public TCR beta signatures were indicative of both CMV infection and a matching HLA type. Findings of the study overall: Pooled public TCR beta family frequency picked out CMV carriers with the relevant HLA. Across the ex vivo response, the dominant clonotypes were HLA-C-restricted CMV-specific TCR beta clonotypes.

CDR3 length: 18 amino acids. V was trimmed by 1 base and J by 4 bases, leaving 19 bases between them. This clonotype appeared many times. The antigen is not known. TCRdb reprocessed the reads with MiXCR, giving one entry per CDR3 protein. The data show approximately 400,000 distinct CDR3 sequences, roughly a third seen once. This chain links TRBV12-3 or TRBV12-4 with TRBJ2-2, with D possibly being TRBD2 (6 bases). This TCR derives from a human donor in good health (CMV status not recorded). Some clones in this sample may be carry-over from other donors' samples. The sample taken for sequencing was PBMCs. The CDR3 DNA reads TGTGCCAGCAGTTTAGGAAACGGAGGGGTCAGCCGCACCGGGGAGCTGTTTTTT. Translating gives CASSLGNGGVSRTGELFF.